The 27 T cell receptor beta chains reported below all come from one sample, sequenced in a study of T cells in Graves' hyperthyroidism and ophthalmopathy. Amplified TCR beta CDR3 regions derived from RNA transcripts. A first-round RT-PCR of the TCR CDR3 used the HTBI primer set. TCRdb called the multiplex PCR reads again in MiXCR, with one record for every CDR3 protein. In the table there are under 550,000 distinct CDR3 sequences, roughly 15% of which are singletons. The sample was blood. The receptors shown here come from a woman aged 18-29 years with Graves' hyperthyroidism.

This clonotype has more than one count but fewer than ten. The chain recombines TRBV29-1 with TRBJ2-7; 11 bases map to TRBD1. V gave up 7 bases and J gave up 6 bases; unmatched junction bases: 5. Germline V gene data show CDR1 as SQVTM and CDR2 as ANQGSEA. This CDR3 has 12 amino acids. Here the CDR3 reads CSGTGGRGEQYF. In DNA, the CDR3 is TGCAGCGGGACAGGGGGCCGTGGCGAGCAGTACTTC.

Many counts were recorded for this clonotype. Here the CDR3 DNA reads TGTGCCAGCAGTCCACGGGTAGGGGGACCCTACGAGCAGTACTTC. Its protein is CASSPRVGGPYEQYF. The chain combines TRBV12-3 or TRBV12-4 with TRBJ2-7; TRBD1 might be the D (6 bases). The germline V and J ends were trimmed by 5 bases and 2 bases, with 16 bases remaining between them. The CDR3 covers 15 residues.

This clonotype was counted many times. J is TRBJ2-7 and V is TRBV5-1; 13 bases are a match to TRBD2. Germline V lookup: CDR1 SGHRS, CDR2 YFSETQ. The CDR3 covers 15 residues. V dropped 4 bases and J dropped 3; count of bases not matched to a gene: 4. In DNA form, the CDR3 reads TGCGCCAGCAGCCCGGGGACTAGCGGGATCTACGAGCAGTACTTC. Its translation: CASSPGTSGIYEQYF.

Only a few counts were recorded for this clonotype. This chain links TRBV9 with TRBJ1-1, with 7 bases matching TRBD1. CDR1 and CDR2 from the germline V gene are SGDLS and YYNGEE. With 4 bases clipped from V and 8 bases from J, the junction kept 8 bases outside the gene matches. The CDR3 has 13 residues. The CDR3 reads CASSPRTGVEAFF. For the CDR3, the DNA is TGTGCCAGCAGCCCCCGGACAGGAGTCGAAGCTTTCTTT.

This chain's CDR3 is CASSYSIPSLDQPQHF. The CDR3 DNA sequence: TGTGCCAGCAGTTACTCGATACCATCACTTGATCAGCCCCAGCATTTT. V is TRBV6-2 or TRBV6-3 and J is TRBJ1-5; no definite D call. Between the trimmed V and J ends, which lost 0 bases and 5 bases, there was a span of 14 bases. The CDR3 has 16 residues. Looked up from germline, CDR1 is MNHEY and CDR2 is SVGEGT.

This clonotype was found many times. The rearrangement joins TRBV13 to TRBJ1-1, with D perhaps TRBD1 (6 bases). Germline V lookup: CDR1 PRHDT, CDR2 FYEKMQ (reference sequence). V was clipped by 4 bases and J by 1 base, with 19 bases between them. CDR3 length: 17 residues. CDR3 loop: CASSSVNRVLKNTEAFF. The CDR3 region has the DNA TGTGCCAGCAGCTCGGTAAACAGGGTCCTGAAGAACACTGAAGCTTTCTTT. The full variable domain, completed using reference TRBV13 and TRBJ1-1, is AAGVIQSPRHLIKEKRETATLKCYPIPRHDTVYWYQQGPGQDPQFLISFYEKMQSDKGSIPDRFSAQQFSDYHSELNMSSLELGDSALYFCASSSVNRVLKNTEAFFGQGTRLTVV.

Details on this clonotype: Without the conserved terminal phenylalanine or tryptophan, this CDR3 likely stems from a read error. The chain recombines TRBV29-1 with TRBJ2-5; D gene ambiguous. Germline loops: CDR1 SQVTM, CDR2 ANQGSEA. Trimming took off 7 bases at V and 5 bases at J, with 20 bases between the two ends. The CDR3 length is 14 residues. This CDR3 is CSAKALLVGETQYL. CDR3 DNA sequence: TGCAGCGCTAAAGCATTACTGGTGGGCGAGACCCAGTACCTC.

This clonotype was recorded at least ten times. The chain recombines TRBV5-4 with TRBJ1-1; D unresolved. V was cut by 0 bases and J by 1 base, with 7 bases left in between. CDR3 length equals 14 residues. Germline values: CDR1 SGHNT, CDR2 YYREEE (reference sequence). The CDR3 sequence: CASSLALRNTEAFF. The CDR3 DNA sequence: TGTGCCAGCAGCTTGGCCTTACGGAACACTGAAGCTTTCTTT. Looking up the rest from reference TRBV5-4 and TRBJ1-1 gives the full variable domain: ETGVTQSPTHLIKTRGQQVTLRCSSQSGHNTVSWYQQALGQGPQFIFQYYREEENGRGNFPPRFSGLQFPNYSSELNVNALELDDSALYLCASSLALRNTEAFFGQGTRLTVV.

At least ten counts were recorded for this clonotype. V usage is TRBV11-2 and J usage is TRBJ2-7; 10 bases agree with TRBD1. V shed 0 bases and J 2 bases; nucleotides not matched to a gene: 1. Germline CDR1 reads SGHAT; CDR2 reads FQNNGV. The CDR3 length is 15 residues. The CDR3 spells CASSLEGQGTYEQYF. In DNA, the CDR3 is TGTGCCAGCAGCTTAGAGGGACAGGGGACCTACGAGCAGTACTTC. Variable domain in full (rest from reference TRBV11-2 and TRBJ2-7): EAGVAQSPRYKIIEKRQSVAFWCNPISGHATLYWYQQILGQGPKLLIQFQNNGVVDDSQLPKDRFSAERLKGVDSTLKIQPAKLEDSAVYLCASSLEGQGTYEQYFGPGTRLTVT.

This clonotype was seen repeatedly, ten times or more. The chain links TRBV10-3 to TRBJ1-5; no definite D call. The germline V and J ends were trimmed by 5 bases and 4 bases, with 9 bases remaining between them. The CDR3 contains 13 residues. Germline values: CDR1 ENHRY, CDR2 SYGVKD. The CDR3 region is CAISPGPNQPQHF. The CDR3 DNA is TGTGCCATCAGTCCCGGGCCGAATCAGCCCCAGCATTTT.

This clonotype appeared many times. V and J are TRBV7-8 and TRBJ2-2, with 8 bases identical to TRBD2. Germline V gene lookup returns CDR1 SGHVS and CDR2 FQNEAQ. This CDR3 region has 16 residues. The V and J ends lost 8 bases and 6 bases, in that order; junction bases with no gene match: 14. CDR3 region: CASVPSPGLGPGELFF. In nucleotides, the CDR3 is TGTGCCAGCGTGCCCTCTCCGGGACTAGGGCCCGGGGAGCTGTTTTTT. Full variable domain (outside the CDR3, taken from reference TRBV7-8 and TRBJ2-2): GAGVSQSPRYKVAKRGQDVALRCDPISGHVSLFWYQQALGQGPEFLTYFQNEAQLDKSGLPSDRFFAERPEGSVSTLKIQRTQQEDSAVYLCASVPSPGLGPGELFFGEGSRLTVL.

This clonotype has only a few counts. The V gene is TRBV19, the J gene TRBJ1-4; D remains unclear. The CDR3 consists of 15 residues. V was cut by 0 bases and J by 3 bases, with 8 bases left in between. Germline-derived CDR1 and CDR2 are LNHDA and SQIVND (reference sequence). In DNA, the CDR3 is TGTGCCAGTAGTATAGACCCGGGTTCTAATGAAAAACTGTTTTTT. It is translated as CASSIDPGSNEKLFF.

At least ten counts were recorded for this clonotype. The chain recombines TRBV30 with TRBJ2-1; 11 bases fit TRBD2. Germline CDR1 is GTSNPN and CDR2 is SVGIG (reference sequence). V gave up 1 base and J gave up 0 bases; unmatched junction bases: 8. This CDR3 spans 18 amino acids. CDR3 bases: TGTGCCTGGAGTGGACGACTAGCGGGACCGAGCTCCTACAATGAGCAGTTCTTC. As protein: CAWSGRLAGPSSYNEQFF. Supplemented by reference TRBV30 and TRBJ2-1, the full variable domain reads SQTIHQWPATLVQPVGSPLSLECTVEGTSNPNLYWYRQAAGRGLQLLFYSVGIGQISSEVPQNLSASRPQDRQFILSSKKLLLSDSGFYLCAWSGRLAGPSSYNEQFFGPGTRLTVL.

The V call is TRBV5-1, the J call TRBJ1-1; 8 nucleotides line up with TRBD1. The CDR3 contains 15 residues. Per germline, CDR1 SGHRS and CDR2 YFSETQ. With V trimmed by 3 bases and J by 1 base, 5 bases remained unmatched. The CDR3 nucleotides read TGCGCCAGCAGCTGGGGGGGGACAGGGAACACTGAAGCTTTCTTT. Translating it yields CASSWGGTGNTEAFF.

This clonotype was found many times. The chain recombines TRBV7-9 with TRBJ2-3; perhaps D is TRBD1 or TRBD2 (5 bases each). The germline CDR1 and CDR2 sequences are SEHNR and FQNEAQ (reference sequence). Between the trimmed V and J ends, which lost 4 bases and 4 bases, there was a span of 15 bases. The CDR3 runs to 15 residues. The chain's CDR3 is CASSSGRDEADTQYF. Here the CDR3 DNA reads TGTGCCAGCAGCTCGGGACGCGATGAAGCAGATACGCAGTATTTT.

In this sample, this clonotype turned up many times. The CDR3 sequence: CASSLESGSAYEQYF. Here the CDR3 DNA reads TGTGCCAGCAGCTTAGAAAGCGGGAGCGCCTACGAGCAGTACTTC. The chain uses TRBV7-2 and TRBJ2-7; TRBD2 matches at 8 bases. Germline lookup yields CDR1 SGHTA and CDR2 FQGNSA. V shed 1 base, J shed 2 bases, and the junction held 4 bases outside the gene matches. This CDR3 comprises 15 residues.

This clonotype was recorded at least ten times. The rearrangement uses TRBV12-3 or TRBV12-4 and TRBJ1-4, with D uncertain. The CDR3 runs 15 residues. Trimming took 4 bases from V and 5 from J, leaving 14 bases between them. The CDR3 bases are TGTGCCAGCAGTTCCACCGGACGGGGAAATGAAAAACTGTTTTTT. Translating it yields CASSSTGRGNEKLFF.

The J gene is TRBJ2-7, the V gene TRBV5-4; D assignment may be TRBD1 or TRBD2 (5 bases each). Germline V gene data show CDR1 as SGHNT and CDR2 as YYREEE (reference sequence). CDR3 size: 15 residues. V lost 4 bases to trimming and J lost 1 base, with 15 bases between them. The CDR3: CASSPSKGPSYEQYF. The CDR3 DNA reads TGTGCCAGCAGCCCCTCTAAGGGACCATCCTACGAGCAGTACTTC. Variable domain in full (rest from reference TRBV5-4 and TRBJ2-7): ETGVTQSPTHLIKTRGQQVTLRCSSQSGHNTVSWYQQALGQGPQFIFQYYREEENGRGNFPPRFSGLQFPNYSSELNVNALELDDSALYLCASSPSKGPSYEQYFGPGTRLTVT.

The CDR3 loop is CASSDGPGNTIYF. CDR3 bases: TGTGCCAGCAGCGACGGGCCTGGAAACACCATATATTTT. J is TRBJ1-3 and V is TRBV7-3; no clear D. Germline V gene lookup returns CDR1 SGHTA and CDR2 FQGTGA. This CDR3 has 13 amino acids. Trimming left V 5 bases short and J 2 bases short, with 7 bases between. Filled out from reference TRBV7-3 and TRBJ1-3, the complete variable domain reads GAGVSQTPSNKVTEKGKYVELRCDPISGHTALYWYRQSLGQGPEFLIYFQGTGAADDSGLPNDRFFAVRPEGSVSTLKIQRTERGDSAVYLCASSDGPGNTIYFGEGSWLTVV.

This clonotype was found many times. The rearrangement links TRBV10-3 to TRBJ1-6; TRBD1 agrees at 9 bases. CDR3 length: 16 amino acids. Germline CDR1 ENHRY, CDR2 SYGVKD. V was clipped by 3 bases and J by 6 bases; unmatched bases: 6. CDR3 DNA sequence: TGTGCCATCAGTGAAGGGGGACAGGGTGGTAATTCACCCCTCCACTTT. As protein: CAISEGGQGGNSPLHF.

The sample holds many counts of this clonotype. This chain links TRBV28 with TRBJ1-1, with 8 bases that match TRBD1. V trimming: 6 bases; J trimming: 4 bases; junction bases outside the gene matches: 10. The V gene's germline CDR1 is MDHEN and CDR2 SYDVKM. There are 15 residues in the CDR3. The CDR3 DNA reads as TGTGCCAGCAGGGGAAGACAGGGGATCGGCACTGAAGCTTTCTTT. Protein sequence: CASRGRQGIGTEAFF. Combining the CDR3 with reference TRBV28 and TRBJ1-1 gives the whole variable domain DVKVTQSSRYLVKRTGEKVFLECVQDMDHENMFWYRQDPGLGLRLIYFSYDVKMKEKGDIPEGYSVSREKKERFSLILESASTNQTSMYLCASRGRQGIGTEAFFGQGTRLTVV.

The V gene is TRBV7-3, the J gene TRBJ1-1; D not certain. The CDR3 length is 13 residues. Trimming took off 9 bases at V and 0 bases at J, with 11 bases between the two ends. From germline, CDR1 is SGHTA and CDR2 FQGTGA. In DNA form, the CDR3 reads TGTGCCAGTCGGCAGACAATGAACACTGAAGCTTTCTTT. It is translated as CASRQTMNTEAFF.

This clonotype was counted many times. This chain connects TRBV7-9 to TRBJ1-1; D gene ambiguous. Germline V gene data show CDR1 as SEHNR and CDR2 as FQNEAQ (reference sequence). Trimming cost V 6 bases and J 3 bases, with 11 bases left between them. CDR3 length: 13 residues. CDR3 bases: TGTGCCAGCAGGGGAACAGACTACACTGAAGCTTTCTTT. It encodes CASRGTDYTEAFF.

This clonotype was counted ten times or more. The chain combines TRBV27 with TRBJ1-5; D gene uncertain. The V gene lost 3 bases and the J gene lost 0 bases, with 15 bases spanning the gap. In germline, CDR1 is MNHEY, CDR2 SMNVEV (reference sequence). The CDR3 has 17 amino acids. The CDR3 DNA reads TGTGCCAGCAGTTTCGTTGTTGGGCTCAATAGCAATCAGCCCCAGCATTTT. Amino acids: CASSFVVGLNSNQPQHF.

The rearrangement joins TRBV29-1 to TRBJ2-4; TRBD1 aligns across 7 bases. Germline V gene data show CDR1 as SQVTM and CDR2 as ANQGSEA. The CDR3 length is 16 residues. J was trimmed by 5 bases and V by 2 bases; bases with no gene match: 12. DNA of the CDR3: TGCAGCGTTGAACCGCTAGGAGAGGGGGCAGAAAACATTCAGTACTTC. Its protein is CSVEPLGEGAENIQYF.

This clonotype was recorded at least ten times. The chain carries TRBV11-2 and TRBJ2-7, with TRBD2 identical over 13 bases. The CDR3 extends over 15 amino acids. Germline CDR1 is SGHAT and CDR2 is FQNNGV. After removal of 5 bases from V and 5 bases from J, the junction contained 6 bases not matched to a gene. The CDR3 nucleotides are TGTGCCAGCAGCCCACGACTAGCGGGAGGAGACGAGCAGTACTTC. Amino acid sequence: CASSPRLAGGDEQYF. The complete variable domain, with remaining parts taken from reference TRBV11-2 and TRBJ2-7, reads EAGVAQSPRYKIIEKRQSVAFWCNPISGHATLYWYQQILGQGPKLLIQFQNNGVVDDSQLPKDRFSAERLKGVDSTLKIQPAKLEDSAVYLCASSPRLAGGDEQYFGPGTRLTVT.

This clonotype was seen at least ten times. The chain combines TRBV28 with TRBJ1-5, with 8 bases fitting TRBD1. Germline loops: CDR1 MDHEN, CDR2 SYDVKM. The CDR3 extends over 15 amino acids. V trimming: 3 bases; J trimming: 2 bases; junction bases outside the gene matches: 3. The CDR3 sequence is CASSFGTGGNQPQHF. CDR3 nucleotides: TGTGCCAGCAGTTTCGGGACAGGAGGCAATCAGCCCCAGCATTTT. The full variable domain, completed using reference TRBV28 and TRBJ1-5, is DVKVTQSSRYLVKRTGEKVFLECVQDMDHENMFWYRQDPGLGLRLIYFSYDVKMKEKGDIPEGYSVSREKKERFSLILESASTNQTSMYLCASSFGTGGNQPQHFGDGTRLSIL.